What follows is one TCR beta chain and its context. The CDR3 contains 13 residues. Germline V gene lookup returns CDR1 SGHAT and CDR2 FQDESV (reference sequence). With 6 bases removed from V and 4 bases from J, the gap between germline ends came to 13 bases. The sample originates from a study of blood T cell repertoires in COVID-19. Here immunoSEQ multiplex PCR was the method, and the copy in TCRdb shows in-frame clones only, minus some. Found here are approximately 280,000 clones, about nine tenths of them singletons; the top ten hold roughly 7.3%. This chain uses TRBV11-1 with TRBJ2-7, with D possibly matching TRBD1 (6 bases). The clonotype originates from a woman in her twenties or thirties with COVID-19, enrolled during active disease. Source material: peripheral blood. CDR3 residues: CASRTVGAYEQYF. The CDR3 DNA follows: TGTGCCAGCAGGACTGTGGGGGCTTACGAGCAGTACTTC.